This T cell receptor beta chain was identified during a study of untreated major depressive disorder. Findings of the study overall: Differences in TRBV25-01 and TRBV02-01 usage did not reach significance. Findings may not generalize because the study sample was small. CD4+ T cells from depressed patients used TRBV05-01 (Vbeta 5.1) more often than controls. All top five TRBV05-01 clones per subject were private clones.

Concerning this clone itself: Its target is unknown.

The germline V gene encodes CDR1 LGHNA and CDR2 YSLEER. V was shortened by 0 bases and J by 6 bases, with 21 bases between the two germline ends. The CDR3 consists of 17 residues. Measured with immunoSEQ multiplex PCR; TCRdb has only the in-frame clones, and not every one. The sample consists of 25,000 to 30,000 clones, approximately 90% of them appearing once. Donors lacked major illness, comorbidities, regular medication, drug use, or heavy drinking. The sequenced material came from CD4+ T cells from PBMCs. The TCR comes from a woman between 25 and 40 years old with major depressive disorder. The rearrangement links TRBV4-3 to TRBJ2-7; D is perhaps TRBD2 (5 bases). The CDR3: CASSQDAGSLVAGEQYF. DNA of the CDR3: TGCGCCAGCAGCCAAGACGCGGGTTCGCTCGTAGCAGGCGAGCAGTACTTC.